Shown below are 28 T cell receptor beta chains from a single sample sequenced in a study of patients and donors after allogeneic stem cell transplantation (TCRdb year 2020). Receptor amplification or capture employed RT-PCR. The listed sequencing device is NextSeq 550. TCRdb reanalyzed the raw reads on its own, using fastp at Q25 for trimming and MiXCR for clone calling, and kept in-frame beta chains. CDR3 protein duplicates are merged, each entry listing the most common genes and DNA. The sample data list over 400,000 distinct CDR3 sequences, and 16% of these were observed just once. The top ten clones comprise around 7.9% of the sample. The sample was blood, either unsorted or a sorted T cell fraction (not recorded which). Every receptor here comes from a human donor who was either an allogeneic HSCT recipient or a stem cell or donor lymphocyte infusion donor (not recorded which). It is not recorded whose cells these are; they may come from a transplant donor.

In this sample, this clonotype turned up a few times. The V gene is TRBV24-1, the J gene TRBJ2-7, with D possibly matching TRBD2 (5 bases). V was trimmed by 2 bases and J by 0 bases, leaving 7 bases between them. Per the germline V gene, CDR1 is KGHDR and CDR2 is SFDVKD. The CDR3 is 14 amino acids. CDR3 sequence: CATSDSRDSYEQYF. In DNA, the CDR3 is TGTGCCACCAGTGATTCTCGGGACTCCTACGAGCAGTACTTC.

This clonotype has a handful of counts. As DNA, the CDR3 is TGTGCCAGCAGCCGAGACAGGCTCGGCTCCTACGAGCAGTACTTC. It encodes CASSRDRLGSYEQYF. The chain links TRBV7-8 to TRBJ2-7; D perhaps matches TRBD1 (6 bases). Germline lookup yields CDR1 SGHVS and CDR2 FQNEAQ. There are 15 residues in the CDR3. The V and J ends lost 5 bases and 0 bases respectively, with 14 bases between them.

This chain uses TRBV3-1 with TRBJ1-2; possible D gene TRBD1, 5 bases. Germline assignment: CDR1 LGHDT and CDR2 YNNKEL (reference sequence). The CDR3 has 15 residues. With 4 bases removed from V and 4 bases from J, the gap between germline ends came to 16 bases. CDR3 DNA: TGTGCCAGCAGCCCCTCGGACATAAGGGTCTATGGCTACACCTTC. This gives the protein CASSPSDIRVYGYTF. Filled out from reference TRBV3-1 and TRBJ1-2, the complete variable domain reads DTAVSQTPKYLVTQMGNDKSIKCEQNLGHDTMYWYKQDSKKFLKIMFSYNNKELIINETVPNRFSPKSPDKAHLNLHINSLELGDSAVYFCASSPSDIRVYGYTFGSGTRLTVV.

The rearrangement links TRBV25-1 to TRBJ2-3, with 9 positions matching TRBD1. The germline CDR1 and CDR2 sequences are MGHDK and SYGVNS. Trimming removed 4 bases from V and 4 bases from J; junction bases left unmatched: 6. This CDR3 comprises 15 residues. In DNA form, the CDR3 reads TGTGCCAGCAGTGCCCGGACAGGGGCGCCAGATACGCAGTATTTT. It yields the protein CASSARTGAPDTQYF.

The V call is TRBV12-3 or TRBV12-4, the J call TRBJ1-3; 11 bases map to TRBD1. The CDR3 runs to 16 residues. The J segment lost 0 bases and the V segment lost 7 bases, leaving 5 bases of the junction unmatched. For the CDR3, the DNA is TGTGCCAGCAACAGGGACAGGGGGTACTCTGGAAACACCATATATTTT. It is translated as CASNRDRGYSGNTIYF.

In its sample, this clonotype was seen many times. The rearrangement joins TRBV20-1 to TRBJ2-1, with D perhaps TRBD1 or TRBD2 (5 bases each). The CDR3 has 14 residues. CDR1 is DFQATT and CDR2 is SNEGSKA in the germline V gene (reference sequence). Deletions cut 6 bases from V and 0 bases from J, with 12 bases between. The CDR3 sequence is CSARDGSSYNEQFF. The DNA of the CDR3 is TGCAGTGCGAGGGACGGTAGCTCCTACAATGAGCAGTTCTTC.

This CDR3 is CASSLAPGLAGGFRNEQFF. The DNA of the CDR3 is TGTGCCAGCAGCCTAGCTCCTGGACTAGCGGGGGGGTTTAGGAATGAGCAGTTCTTC. The chain couples TRBV9 to TRBJ2-1; TRBD2 matches 15 bases. CDR1 is SGDLS, CDR2 YYNGEE, per germline. Unmatched junction bases numbered 15, after V lost 4 bases and J lost 7 bases. The CDR3 extends over 19 amino acids.

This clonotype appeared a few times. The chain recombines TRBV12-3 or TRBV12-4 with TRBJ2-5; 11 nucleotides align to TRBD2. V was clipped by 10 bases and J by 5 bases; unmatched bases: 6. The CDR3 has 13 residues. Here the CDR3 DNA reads TGTGCCACCGCACTAGCGGGAGTTGAGACCCAGTACTTC. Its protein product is CATALAGVETQYF.

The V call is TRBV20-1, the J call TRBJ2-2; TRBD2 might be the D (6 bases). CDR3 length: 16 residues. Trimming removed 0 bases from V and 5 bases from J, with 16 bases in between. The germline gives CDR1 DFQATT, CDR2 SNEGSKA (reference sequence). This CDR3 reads CSARDRGGIGTGELFF. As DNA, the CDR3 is TGCAGTGCTAGAGATCGGGGCGGGATAGGGACCGGGGAGCTGTTTTTT.

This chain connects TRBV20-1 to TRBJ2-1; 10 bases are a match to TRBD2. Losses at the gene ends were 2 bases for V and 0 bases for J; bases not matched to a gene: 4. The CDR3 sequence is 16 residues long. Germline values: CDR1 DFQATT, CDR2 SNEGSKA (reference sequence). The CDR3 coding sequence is TGCAGTGCTAGACCCCTAGCGGGGGTCTCCTACAATGAGCAGTTCTTC. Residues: CSARPLAGVSYNEQFF.

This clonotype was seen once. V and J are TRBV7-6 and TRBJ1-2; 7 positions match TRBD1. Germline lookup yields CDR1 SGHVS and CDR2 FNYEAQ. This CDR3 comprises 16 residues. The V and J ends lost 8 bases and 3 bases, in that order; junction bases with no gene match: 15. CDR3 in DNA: TGTGCCAGCGGTGATCCCCCTGAAGGGGGCGACTATGGCTACACCTTC. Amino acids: CASGDPPEGGDYGYTF.

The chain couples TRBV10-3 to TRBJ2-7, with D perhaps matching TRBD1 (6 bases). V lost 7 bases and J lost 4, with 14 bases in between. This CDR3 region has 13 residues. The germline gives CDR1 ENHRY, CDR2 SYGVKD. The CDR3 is CAITRDNLYEQYF. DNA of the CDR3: TGTGCCATCACCCGGGACAATCTTTACGAGCAGTACTTC.

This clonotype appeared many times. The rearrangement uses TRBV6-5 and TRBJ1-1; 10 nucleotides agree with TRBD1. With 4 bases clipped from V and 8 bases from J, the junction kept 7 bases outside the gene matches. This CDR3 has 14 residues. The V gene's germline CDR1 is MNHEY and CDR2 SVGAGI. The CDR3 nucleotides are TGTGCCAGCAGTTGGCCGGGACAGGGGCGAGAAGCTTTCTTT. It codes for CASSWPGQGREAFF.

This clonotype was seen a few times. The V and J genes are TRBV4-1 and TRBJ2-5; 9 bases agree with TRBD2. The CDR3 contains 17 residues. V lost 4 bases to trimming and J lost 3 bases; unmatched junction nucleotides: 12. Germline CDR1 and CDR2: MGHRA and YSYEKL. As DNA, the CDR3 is TGCGCCAGCAGCCCTTACGGGAGCGGGGGGCTGGAAGAGACCCAGTACTTC. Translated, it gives CASSPYGSGGLEETQYF.

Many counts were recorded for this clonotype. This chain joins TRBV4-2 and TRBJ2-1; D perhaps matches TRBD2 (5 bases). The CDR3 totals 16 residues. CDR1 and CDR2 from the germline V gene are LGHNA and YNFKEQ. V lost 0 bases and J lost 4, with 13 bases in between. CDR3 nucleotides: TGTGCCAGCAGCCAAGATATTGGCGGGTATTACAATGAGCAGTTCTTC. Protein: CASSQDIGGYYNEQFF.

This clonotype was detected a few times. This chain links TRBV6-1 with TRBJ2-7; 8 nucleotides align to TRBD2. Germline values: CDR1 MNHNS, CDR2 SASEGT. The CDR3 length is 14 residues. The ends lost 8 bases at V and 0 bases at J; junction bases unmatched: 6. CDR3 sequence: CASERGPSSYEQYF. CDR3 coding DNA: TGTGCCAGCGAGCGGGGGCCTTCCTCCTACGAGCAGTACTTC.

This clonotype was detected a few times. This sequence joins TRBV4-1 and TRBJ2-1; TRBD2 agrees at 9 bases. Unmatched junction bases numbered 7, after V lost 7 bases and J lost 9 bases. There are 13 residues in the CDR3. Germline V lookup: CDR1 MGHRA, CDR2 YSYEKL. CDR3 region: CASKLAGGGEQFF. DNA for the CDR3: TGCGCCAGCAAACTAGCGGGTGGGGGTGAGCAGTTCTTC.

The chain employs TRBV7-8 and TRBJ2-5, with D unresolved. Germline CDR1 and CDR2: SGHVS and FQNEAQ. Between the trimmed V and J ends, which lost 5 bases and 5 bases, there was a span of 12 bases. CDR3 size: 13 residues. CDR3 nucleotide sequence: TGTGCCAGCAGCGCAGGCCCCTCGGAGACCCAGTACTTC. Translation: CASSAGPSETQYF.

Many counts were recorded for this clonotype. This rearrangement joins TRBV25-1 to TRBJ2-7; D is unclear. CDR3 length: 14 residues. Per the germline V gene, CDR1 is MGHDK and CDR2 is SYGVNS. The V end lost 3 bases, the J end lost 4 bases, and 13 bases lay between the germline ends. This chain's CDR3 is CASSDAKGVYEQYF. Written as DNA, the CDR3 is TGTGCCAGCAGTGATGCGAAAGGAGTTTACGAGCAGTACTTC.

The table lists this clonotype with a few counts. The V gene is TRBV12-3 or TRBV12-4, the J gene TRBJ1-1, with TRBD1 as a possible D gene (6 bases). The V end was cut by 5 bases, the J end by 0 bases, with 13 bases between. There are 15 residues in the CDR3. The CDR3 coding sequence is TGTGCCAGCAGTCTGACAGGCTTATTGAACACTGAAGCTTTCTTT. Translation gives CASSLTGLLNTEAFF.

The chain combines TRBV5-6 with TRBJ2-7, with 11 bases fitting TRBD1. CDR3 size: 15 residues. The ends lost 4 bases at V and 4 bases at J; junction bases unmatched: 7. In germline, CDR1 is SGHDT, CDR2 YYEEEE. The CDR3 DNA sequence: TGTGCCAGCAGCCCGATGGGACAGGGGGATTACGAGCAGTACTTC. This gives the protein CASSPMGQGDYEQYF.

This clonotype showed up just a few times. The CDR3 is CATSEIGNQPQHF. In nucleotides, the CDR3 is TGTGCCACCAGTGAGATCGGTAATCAGCCCCAGCATTTT. The chain couples TRBV24-1 to TRBJ1-5; D gene ambiguous. Germline loops: CDR1 KGHDR, CDR2 SFDVKD. There are 13 residues in the CDR3. V was trimmed by 4 bases and J by 4 bases, leaving 7 bases between them.

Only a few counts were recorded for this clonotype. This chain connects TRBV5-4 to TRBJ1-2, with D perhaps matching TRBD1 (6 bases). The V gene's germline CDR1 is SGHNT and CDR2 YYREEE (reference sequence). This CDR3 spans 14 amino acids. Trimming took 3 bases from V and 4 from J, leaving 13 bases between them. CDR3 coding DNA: TGTGCCAGCAGCTCCTACAGGGCCACCTATGGCTACACCTTC. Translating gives CASSSYRATYGYTF. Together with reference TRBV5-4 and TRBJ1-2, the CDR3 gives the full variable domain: ETGVTQSPTHLIKTRGQQVTLRCSSQSGHNTVSWYQQALGQGPQFIFQYYREEENGRGNFPPRFSGLQFPNYSSELNVNALELDDSALYLCASSSYRATYGYTFGSGTRLTVV.

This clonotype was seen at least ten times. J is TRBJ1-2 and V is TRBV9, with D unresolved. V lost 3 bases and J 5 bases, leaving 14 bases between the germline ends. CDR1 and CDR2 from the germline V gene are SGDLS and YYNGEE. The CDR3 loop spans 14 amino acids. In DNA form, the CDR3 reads TGTGCCAGCAGCGAAATCCAGCGTCCGTATGGCTACACCTTC. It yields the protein CASSEIQRPYGYTF. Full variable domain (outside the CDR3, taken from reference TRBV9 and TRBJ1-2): DSGVTQTPKHLITATGQRVTLRCSPRSGDLSVYWYQQSLDQGLQFLIQYYNGEERAKGNILERFSAQQFPDLHSELNLSSLELGDSALYFCASSEIQRPYGYTFGSGTRLTVV.

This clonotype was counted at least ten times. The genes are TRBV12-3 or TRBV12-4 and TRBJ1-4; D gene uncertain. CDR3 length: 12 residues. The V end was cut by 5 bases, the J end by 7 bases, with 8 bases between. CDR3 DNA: TGTGCCAGCAGTGGACTCAGTGAAAAACTGTTTTTT. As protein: CASSGLSEKLFF.

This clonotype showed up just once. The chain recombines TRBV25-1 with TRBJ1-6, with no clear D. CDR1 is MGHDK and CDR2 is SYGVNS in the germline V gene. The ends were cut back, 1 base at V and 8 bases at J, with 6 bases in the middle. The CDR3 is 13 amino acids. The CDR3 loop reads CASSESPDSPLHF. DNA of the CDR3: TGTGCCAGCAGTGAATCCCCGGATTCACCCCTCCACTTT.

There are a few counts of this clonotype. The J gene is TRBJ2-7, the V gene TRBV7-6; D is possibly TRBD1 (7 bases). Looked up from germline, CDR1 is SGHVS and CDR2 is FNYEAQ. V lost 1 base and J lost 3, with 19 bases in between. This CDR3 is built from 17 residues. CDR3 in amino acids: CASSLVGGGAAFYEQYF. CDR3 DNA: TGTGCCAGCAGCTTAGTAGGAGGGGGCGCCGCCTTCTACGAGCAGTACTTC.

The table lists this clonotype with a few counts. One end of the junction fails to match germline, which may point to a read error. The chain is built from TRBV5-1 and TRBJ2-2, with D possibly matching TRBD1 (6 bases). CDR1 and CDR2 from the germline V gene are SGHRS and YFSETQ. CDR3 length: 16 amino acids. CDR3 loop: CASTLSRGMNTGELFF. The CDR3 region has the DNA TGCGCCAGCACCTTGAGTAGGGGGATGAACACCGGGGAGCTGTTTTTT.